The 8 T cell receptor beta chains in this list originate from one sample, sequenced in a study of T cell responses to AZD1222 COVID-19 vaccine (dated by TCRdb to the early 2020s). Sample time point, as interpreted from the label and publication: baseline before first vaccination. Library construction relied on the immunoSEQ multiplex PCR assay. Not all clones reach the TCRdb copy of this immuneACCESS table, which keeps in-frame sequences only. Checked studies attribute under half of the gap to unresolved V genes and leave the rest unexplained. Within this sample are about 150,000 clones, with about 92% of them counted one time only. Over 7.5% of the sample is taken by the ten largest. This specimen was peripheral blood, taken on day 0 of AZD1222 vaccination. The receptors were sampled from an adult in good health.

This chain uses TRBV28 with TRBJ2-5; 7 nucleotides match TRBD2. The CDR3 is 15 amino acids. Germline loops: CDR1 MDHEN, CDR2 SYDVKM. After removal of 5 bases from V and 1 base from J, the junction contained 7 bases not matched to a gene. CDR3 DNA: TGTGCCAGCAGTGGAGCGGGGAGAATCCAAGAGACCCAGTACTTC. Translation gives CASSGAGRIQETQYF.

The chain combines TRBV18 with TRBJ2-2; TRBD2 is a possible D gene (7 bases). The V end was cut by 10 bases, the J end by 5 bases, with 17 bases between. The CDR3 length is 14 residues. From germline, CDR1 is KGHSH and CDR2 LQKENI. As DNA, the CDR3 is TGTGCCACACGACAGGCAGCGGGGACCGGGGAGCTGTTTTTT. Protein sequence: CATRQAAGTGELFF.

The chain is built from TRBV9 and TRBJ1-4, with D hard to call. The CDR3 is 14 amino acids. Germline CDR1 and CDR2: SGDLS and YYNGEE. V gave up 4 bases and J gave up 8 bases, with 15 bases separating them. The CDR3 sequence: CASSRTPREEKLFF. CDR3 in DNA: TGTGCCAGCAGCCGGACCCCCAGAGAGGAAAAACTGTTTTTT. Complete variable domain (other parts from reference TRBV9 and TRBJ1-4): DSGVTQTPKHLITATGQRVTLRCSPRSGDLSVYWYQQSLDQGLQFLIQYYNGEERAKGNILERFSAQQFPDLHSELNLSSLELGDSALYFCASSRTPREEKLFFGSGTQLSVL.

The chain employs TRBV19 and TRBJ1-6; 10 bases line up with TRBD1. CDR3 length: 16 residues. The germline CDR1 and CDR2 sequences are LNHDA and SQIVND (reference sequence). The junction had 6 bases not matched to a gene; V was cut back by 7 bases and J by 3 bases. The CDR3 loop is CASTNRDRGYNSPLHF. In DNA form, the CDR3 reads TGTGCCAGTACCAACCGGGACAGGGGCTATAATTCACCCCTCCACTTT. Filled out from reference TRBV19 and TRBJ1-6, the complete variable domain reads DGGITQSPKYLFRKEGQNVTLSCEQNLNHDAMYWYRQDPGQGLRLIYYSQIVNDFQKGDIAEGYSVSREKKESFPLTVTSAQKNPTAFYLCASTNRDRGYNSPLHFGNGTRLTVT.

In regard to this clone: This may be a read error: a much more frequent sequence differs by one nucleotide. This specimen includes other DNA sequences encoding the same CDR3. The gene calls are TRBV7-3 and TRBJ1-1, with a tentative D call TRBD1 (6 bases). The CDR3 spans 12 residues. Germline CDR1 reads SGHTA; CDR2 reads FQGTGA. CDR3 coding DNA: TGTGCCAGGGGACACCTGAACACTGAAGCTTTTTTT. Translated: CARGHLNTEAFF.

The genes are TRBV2 and TRBJ1-5; no firm D call. The germline V gene has CDR1 SNHLY and CDR2 FYNNEI. The CDR3 length is 14 residues. Trimming took 7 bases from V and 8 from J, leaving 18 bases between them. CDR3 in amino acids: CASISGREGKPQHF. In DNA, the CDR3 is TGTGCCAGCATTTCTGGGAGGGAGGGCAAGCCCCAGCATTTT.

The chain is built from TRBV3-1 (or the pseudogene TRBV3-2) and TRBJ2-2; 7 nucleotides match TRBD2. This CDR3 has 20 residues. V shed 4 bases and J 0 bases; nucleotides not matched to a gene: 17. CDR1 and CDR2 (germline): LGHDT, YNNKEL (reference sequence). CDR3 nucleotides: TGTGCCAGCAGCCCACGGTTGAGCGGGACTCAGGTAACGAACACCGGGGAGCTGTTTTTT. The encoded protein is CASSPRLSGTQVTNTGELFF.

The rearrangement links TRBV7-9 to TRBJ1-2; 7 bases fit TRBD1. CDR3 size: 15 residues. The V segment lost 5 bases and the J segment 4 bases; nucleotides outside the gene matches: 10. Germline CDR1 is SEHNR and CDR2 is FQNEAQ (reference sequence). Here the CDR3 reads CASSPSARGPYGYTF. The CDR3 DNA is TGTGCCAGCAGCCCCTCGGCGAGGGGGCCCTATGGCTACACCTTC.